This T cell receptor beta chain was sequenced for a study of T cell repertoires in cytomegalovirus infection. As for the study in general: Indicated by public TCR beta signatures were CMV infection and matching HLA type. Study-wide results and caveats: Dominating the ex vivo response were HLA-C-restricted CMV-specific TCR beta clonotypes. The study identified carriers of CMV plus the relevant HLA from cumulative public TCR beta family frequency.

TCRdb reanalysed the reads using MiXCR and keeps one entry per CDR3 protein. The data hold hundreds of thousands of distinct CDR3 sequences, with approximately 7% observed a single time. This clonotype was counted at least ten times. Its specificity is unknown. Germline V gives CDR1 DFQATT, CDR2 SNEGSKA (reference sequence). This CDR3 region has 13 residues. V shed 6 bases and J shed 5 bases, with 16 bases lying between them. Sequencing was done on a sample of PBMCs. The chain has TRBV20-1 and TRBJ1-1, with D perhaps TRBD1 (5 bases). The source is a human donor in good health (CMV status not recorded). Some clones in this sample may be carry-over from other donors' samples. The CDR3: CSAGRPEGTEAFF. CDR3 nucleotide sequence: TGCAGTGCAGGGAGACCGGAGGGGACTGAAGCTTTCTTT.